This is a list of T cell receptor beta chains from one sample in a study of vaccination and CD4 T cells after COVID-19. TCRdb ran MiXCR on the PCR reads and lists one entry per CDR3 protein. The data show more than 12,000 distinct CDR3 sequences, 30% seen once. These receptors have no known antigen. Sequencing input: cultured CD4+ T cells from blood. Every receptor here comes from a human donor with COVID-19. Both conserved end residues are part of each CDR3.

v_gene: TRBV12-3/TRBV12-4; j_gene: TRBJ1-5; CDR3aa: CASSTGGHGNQPQHF
v_gene: TRBV6-5; j_gene: TRBJ2-3; CDR3aa: CASSYAAGTSTDTQYF
v_gene: TRBV12-3/TRBV12-4; j_gene: TRBJ2-5; CDR3aa: CASSSGLAGGRGSQETQYF
v_gene: TRBV6-1; j_gene: TRBJ1-4; CDR3aa: CASSPRGFEEKLFF
v_gene: TRBV12-3/TRBV12-4; j_gene: TRBJ1-5; CDR3aa: CASSLSAGRNQPQHF
v_gene: TRBV23-1; j_gene: TRBJ1-2; CDR3aa: CASSQFRGYTF
v_gene: TRBV19; j_gene: TRBJ2-7; CDR3aa: CASSINAEQYF
v_gene: TRBV7-2; j_gene: TRBJ2-7; CDR3aa: CASSMGQGSYEQYF
v_gene: TRBV7-9; j_gene: TRBJ2-7; CDR3aa: CASSLGTGVVSEQYF
v_gene: TRBV18; j_gene: TRBJ1-5; CDR3aa: CASSPPESLSNQPQHF
v_gene: TRBV7-2; j_gene: TRBJ1-5; CDR3aa: CASSLRPSGVSNQPQHF
v_gene: TRBV20-1; j_gene: TRBJ2-5; CDR3aa: CSARRGLAGNQETQYF
v_gene: TRBV12-3/TRBV12-4; j_gene: TRBJ2-3; CDR3aa: CASRLESDTQYF
v_gene: TRBV15; j_gene: TRBJ2-5; CDR3aa: CATSRDRAGGQTQYF
v_gene: TRBV6-1; j_gene: TRBJ1-3; CDR3aa: CASSQTGEYTIYF
v_gene: TRBV28; j_gene: TRBJ1-2; CDR3aa: CASSPGGAGYGYTF
v_gene: TRBV6-1; j_gene: TRBJ1-5; CDR3aa: CASSDNRQVSQPQHF
v_gene: TRBV6-5; j_gene: TRBJ2-3; CDR3aa: CASSYSTAGTDTQYF
v_gene: TRBV5-5; j_gene: TRBJ1-4; CDR3aa: CASSTEVSGAKQGGLFF
v_gene: TRBV6-1; j_gene: TRBJ1-3; CDR3aa: CASSVGRNSGNTIYF
v_gene: TRBV6-2/TRBV6-3; j_gene: TRBJ1-5; CDR3aa: CASSFRYRDRDNQPQHF
v_gene: TRBV6-5; j_gene: TRBJ2-6; CDR3aa: CASSLSSGANVLTF
v_gene: TRBV5-8; j_gene: TRBJ1-3; CDR3aa: CASSLGRVSGNTIYF
v_gene: TRBV6-1; j_gene: TRBJ1-6; CDR3aa: CASTTRRGANYNSPLHF
v_gene: TRBV6-5; j_gene: TRBJ1-5; CDR3aa: CASSYSNNQPQHF
v_gene: TRBV12-3/TRBV12-4; j_gene: TRBJ1-2; CDR3aa: CASTLGGSSGYTF
v_gene: TRBV10-2; j_gene: TRBJ2-3; CDR3aa: CASGRADTQYF
v_gene: TRBV7-2; j_gene: TRBJ2-3; CDR3aa: CASSSGLVGTDTQYF
v_gene: TRBV11-1; j_gene: TRBJ2-7; CDR3aa: CAIGAASYEQYF
v_gene: TRBV11-1; j_gene: TRBJ2-7; CDR3aa: CASSLATTSGLAYEQYF
v_gene: TRBV6-1; j_gene: TRBJ2-7; CDR3aa: CASSKNPSSYEQYF
v_gene: TRBV15; j_gene: TRBJ1-5; CDR3aa: CATSTRQVMSQPQHF
v_gene: TRBV19; j_gene: TRBJ1-5; CDR3aa: CASSSGQGYNQPQHF
v_gene: TRBV19; j_gene: TRBJ2-7; CDR3aa: CASSPGQAYEQYF
v_gene: TRBV24-1; j_gene: TRBJ2-7; CDR3aa: CATSDGGRDGYEQYF
v_gene: TRBV14; j_gene: TRBJ2-7; CDR3aa: CASSQVRGAHYEQYF
v_gene: TRBV11-3; j_gene: TRBJ2-2; CDR3aa: CASSRNLPGELFF
v_gene: TRBV20-1; j_gene: TRBJ2-5; CDR3aa: CSARPSETQYF
v_gene: TRBV19; j_gene: TRBJ2-5; CDR3aa: CASSIDRLAGEETQYF
v_gene: TRBV24-1; j_gene: TRBJ2-1; CDR3aa: CATSDPTTTNSYNEQFF
v_gene: TRBV11-2; j_gene: TRBJ1-6; CDR3aa: CASSLGDRLFSPLHF
v_gene: TRBV7-6; j_gene: TRBJ2-3; CDR3aa: CASSPRQGITDTQYF
v_gene: TRBV7-8; j_gene: TRBJ1-4; CDR3aa: CASSFTAGVGEKLFF